This entry lists 29 T cell receptor beta chains sequenced from one sample in a study of blood T cells in healthy people across ages. A second PCR of roughly 7 to 11 cycles used a sample-barcoded 5' primer and a J-beta primer mix. TCRdb re-analysed the 5' RACE reads in MiXCR, keeping a single row per CDR3 protein. The sample has a few hundred thousand distinct CDR3 sequences, approximately 52% seen once. The sequenced material came from blood. Receptor source: a man between 60 and 75 years old in good health.

This clonotype was seen repeatedly, ten times or more. A read error may be the cause here, since a much bigger clone is one base away. The chain links TRBV29-1 to TRBJ2-1, with D possibly called TRBD1 or TRBD2 (5 bases each). The J call could be wrong; TRBJ2-7 is a better fit for the DNA end. CDR3 length equals 13 residues. The V gene's germline CDR1 is SQVTM and CDR2 ANQGSEA. This CDR3 reads CSVGDAGNNEQYF. The CDR3, as DNA: TGCAGCGTGGGGGACGCCGGAAACAATGAGCAGTACTTC.

There are a few counts of this clonotype. The chain is built from TRBV13 and TRBJ1-4, with TRBD1 matching 7 bases. Losses at the gene ends were 5 bases for V and 3 bases for J; bases not matched to a gene: 15. In germline, CDR1 is PRHDT, CDR2 FYEKMQ (reference sequence). The CDR3 extends over 18 amino acids. The CDR3 reads CASSQRHFGQDANEKLFF. CDR3 in DNA: TGTGCCAGCAGCCAAAGACATTTTGGACAGGATGCTAATGAAAAACTGTTTTTT.

V and J are TRBV5-8 and TRBJ1-1, with a tentative D call TRBD1 (5 bases). Trimming took 4 bases from V and 11 from J, leaving 15 bases between them. The germline V gene has CDR1 SGHTS and CDR2 YDEGEE. The CDR3 sequence is 12 residues long. The DNA of the CDR3 is TGTGCCAGCAGCCCCGGCCGCAGGGTCGCTTTCTTT. Amino acids: CASSPGRRVAFF.

J is TRBJ2-7 and V is TRBV6-1; D may be TRBD1 (6 bases). Germline V gene data show CDR1 as MNHNS and CDR2 as SASEGT. Trimming pared 7 bases from V and 1 base from J, leaving 17 bases between. This CDR3 spans 15 amino acids. Here the CDR3 reads CASTHSGTPSYEQYF. For the CDR3, the DNA is TGTGCCAGCACCCACTCCGGGACACCGTCCTACGAGCAGTACTTC.

CDR3 nucleotides: TGTGCCAGCAGCGTAGATTTCGGGTCTCGGGGCTACACCTTC. Translating gives CASSVDFGSRGYTF. This sequence joins TRBV9 and TRBJ1-2; no definite D call. This CDR3 has 14 amino acids. Germline V gives CDR1 SGDLS, CDR2 YYNGEE. Trimming took off 0 bases at V and 8 bases at J, with 14 bases between the two ends. Looking up the rest from reference TRBV9 and TRBJ1-2 gives the full variable domain: DSGVTQTPKHLITATGQRVTLRCSPRSGDLSVYWYQQSLDQGLQFLIQYYNGEERAKGNILERFSAQQFPDLHSELNLSSLELGDSALYFCASSVDFGSRGYTFGSGTRLTVV.

There are a few counts of this clonotype. The chain links TRBV5-1 to TRBJ2-6; tentatively, D is TRBD1 (6 bases). Between the trimmed V and J ends, which lost 4 bases and 0 bases, there was a span of 17 bases. The CDR3 spans 18 residues. Germline lookup yields CDR1 SGHRS and CDR2 YFSETQ. CDR3 DNA: TGCGCCAGCAGCCCCCTACCTTTGGGGGCCTCTGGGGCCAACGTCCTGACTTTC. As protein: CASSPLPLGASGANVLTF.

The chain is built from TRBV5-1 and TRBJ1-1, with 12 bases aligning to TRBD1. J lost 5 bases, V lost 4 bases, and 9 bases had no gene match. The CDR3 extends over 16 amino acids. Germline-derived CDR1 and CDR2 are SGHRS and YFSETQ. CDR3 coding DNA: TGCGCCAGCAGCAGCGGGACAGGGGGCGGTTGGACTGAAGCTTTCTTT. The encoded protein is CASSSGTGGGWTEAFF.

This rearrangement joins TRBV11-2 to TRBJ2-1; tentatively, D is TRBD2 (5 bases). This CDR3 has 15 amino acids. The germline V and J ends were trimmed by 5 bases and 4 bases, with 15 bases remaining between them. Per germline, CDR1 SGHAT and CDR2 FQNNGV. DNA of the CDR3: TGTGCCAGCAGCCTCCTTGCGGGCGATTACAATGAGCAGTTCTTC. Its protein product is CASSLLAGDYNEQFF.

The gene calls are TRBV27 and TRBJ2-1, with 8 bases that match TRBD2. The CDR3 is 16 amino acids. Trimming removed 4 bases from V and 8 bases from J; junction bases left unmatched: 13. Germline values: CDR1 MNHEY, CDR2 SMNVEV (reference sequence). The CDR3 is CASSSGGQREWHEQFF. CDR3 nucleotide sequence: TGTGCCAGCAGTTCCGGGGGCCAGCGGGAGTGGCATGAGCAGTTCTTC.

This clonotype showed up just a few times. This chain connects TRBV28 to TRBJ2-3; weak D call: TRBD2 (6 bases). Between the trimmed V and J ends, which lost 1 base and 8 bases, there was a span of 13 bases. The germline V gene has CDR1 MDHEN and CDR2 SYDVKM. The CDR3 consists of 14 residues. The CDR3 coding sequence is TGTGCCAGCAGTTTATCCGGGAGTTTTGGTACGCAGTATTTT. It specifies CASSLSGSFGTQYF.

The rearrangement uses TRBV27 and TRBJ2-1; TRBD2 aligns across 13 bases. The CDR3 loop spans 15 amino acids. Looked up from germline, CDR1 is MNHEY and CDR2 is SMNVEV (reference sequence). The ends lost 5 bases at V and 5 bases at J; junction bases unmatched: 3. Written as DNA, the CDR3 is TGTGCCAGCAGTAGACTAGCGGGGGGCCACAATGAGCAGTTCTTC. Protein product: CASSRLAGGHNEQFF.

There are a few counts of this clonotype. This sequence joins TRBV12-3 or TRBV12-4 and TRBJ2-1; D may be TRBD2 (5 bases). The CDR3 runs 11 residues. V was clipped by 7 bases and J by 8 bases, with 9 bases between them. The CDR3 spells CASTEGDEQFF. CDR3 in DNA: TGTGCCAGCACCGAGGGAGATGAGCAGTTCTTC.

This chain joins TRBV5-1 and TRBJ2-3, with 8 bases fitting TRBD2. This CDR3 contains 17 residues. V lost 1 base and J lost 0; bases outside the gene matches: 7. Germline loops: CDR1 SGHRS, CDR2 YFSETQ. The chain's CDR3 is CASSLFNGGASTDTQYF. The DNA of the CDR3 is TGCGCCAGCAGCTTGTTTAACGGGGGGGCTAGCACAGATACGCAGTATTTT.

The chain uses TRBV5-1 and TRBJ2-3, with TRBD2 as a possible D gene (7 bases). V was pared by 1 base and J by 1 base, with 13 bases between. The CDR3 sequence is 16 residues long. The germline gives CDR1 SGHRS, CDR2 YFSETQ. In DNA, the CDR3 is TGCGCCAGCAGCTTGACGGGGGGCCCGGGCACAGATACGCAGTATTTT. Its translation: CASSLTGGPGTDTQYF.

The chain links TRBV6-1 to TRBJ2-4; tentatively, D is TRBD2 (6 bases). The DNA end lines up better with TRBJ2-7; the J call may be wrong. The CDR3 has 15 amino acids. Germline V gene lookup returns CDR1 MNHNS and CDR2 SASEGT. CDR3 nucleotide sequence: TGTGCCAGCAGTGAAGCGCGGGGCTTCTCCTACGAGCAGTACTTC. Protein sequence: CASSEARGFSYEQYF.

The genes are TRBV6-2 or TRBV6-3 and TRBJ2-4, with 7 nucleotides matching TRBD2. The tail of the sequence fits TRBJ2-7 better, so the J call may be wrong. This CDR3 contains 11 residues. Germline CDR1 is MNHEY and CDR2 is SVGEGT. CDR3 region: CAAGLAYEQYF. The CDR3 nucleotides read TGTGCCGCTGGACTAGCCTACGAGCAGTACTTC.

In regard to this clonotype: A junction boundary mismatches the germline segment, possibly from a read error. The chain joins TRBV15 to TRBJ2-4, with 8 bases identical to TRBD2. The J call could be wrong; TRBJ2-5 is a better fit for the DNA end. This CDR3 has 13 residues. The germline V gene encodes CDR1 LNHNV and CDR2 YYDKDF (reference sequence). The chain's CDR3 is CASSGSYQETQYF. Here the CDR3 DNA reads TGTGCCTCCAGCGGGAGTTATCAAGAGACCCAGTACTTC.

This clonotype was recorded many times. The chain combines TRBV20-1 with TRBJ1-6, with TRBD1 identical over 8 bases. The CDR3 extends over 16 amino acids. V lost 0 bases, J lost 8 bases, and 9 bases stayed unmatched. The V gene's germline CDR1 is DFQATT and CDR2 SNEGSKA (reference sequence). CDR3 region: CSARDRGTGSYSPLHF. CDR3 nucleotides: TGCAGTGCTAGAGATCGAGGGACAGGATCTTATTCACCCCTCCACTTT.

This clonotype was counted between two and nine times. The CDR3: CASSPGMEGASGYTF. The CDR3 DNA reads TGTGCCAGCTCACCGGGGATGGAGGGGGCGTCTGGCTACACCTTC. This chain joins TRBV18 and TRBJ1-2; 7 bases agree with TRBD1. Germline V gene sequence: CDR1 KGHSH, CDR2 LQKENI. Trimming took 3 bases from V and 7 from J; bases not matched to a gene: 11. CDR3 length: 15 amino acids.

CDR3: CASSLGRRNQETQYF. The CDR3 DNA is TGTGCCAGCAGCTTAGGACGACGTAACCAAGAGACCCAGTACTTC. This rearrangement joins TRBV7-2 to TRBJ2-5, with D uncertain. The ends were cut back, 1 base at V and 0 bases at J, with 9 bases in the middle. This CDR3 has 15 residues. The germline V gene encodes CDR1 SGHTA and CDR2 FQGNSA.

This clonotype was counted at least ten times. The chain links TRBV29-1 to TRBJ2-2, with TRBD2 matching 7 bases. The V gene's germline CDR1 is SQVTM and CDR2 ANQGSEA. The CDR3 length is 13 residues. Germline trimming cut 6 bases from V and 1 base from J; bases unmatched to any gene: 2. CDR3 sequence reads: CSVRGRNTGELFF. CDR3 in DNA: TGCAGCGTGCGGGGGAGGAACACCGGGGAGCTGTTTTTT.

The chain recombines TRBV20-1 with TRBJ2-1; D gene ambiguous. Gene TRBJ2-7 matches the end of the DNA better, so the J call may be wrong. Germline V lookup: CDR1 DFQATT, CDR2 SNEGSKA (reference sequence). This CDR3 is built from 13 residues. In DNA, the CDR3 is TGCAGTGCCTACTCAACCCTCGCTTACGAGCAGTACTTC. Translating it yields CSAYSTLAYEQYF.

This clonotype turned up a few times. The V and J genes are TRBV19 and TRBJ2-3; TRBD1 aligns across 10 bases. Trimming at V came to 5 bases and at J to 0 bases, leaving 8 bases not matched to a gene. The CDR3 covers 17 residues. Germline loops: CDR1 LNHDA, CDR2 SQIVND (reference sequence). DNA of the CDR3: TGTGCCAGTAGTCCCCGACAGGGGGCGGTGAGCACAGATACGCAGTATTTT. Its translation: CASSPRQGAVSTDTQYF.

This chain connects TRBV5-1 to TRBJ2-7; D might be TRBD1 (6 bases). The CDR3 sequence is 14 residues long. The V end was cut by 4 bases, the J end by 1 base, with 12 bases between. Germline V gene sequence: CDR1 SGHRS, CDR2 YFSETQ. CDR3 protein: CASSQGGYSYEQYF. The CDR3 DNA follows: TGCGCCAGCAGCCAAGGGGGTTATTCCTACGAGCAGTACTTC.

This clonotype was counted many times. The chain employs TRBV10-3 and TRBJ1-2; tentative D call: TRBD1 (5 bases). Germline V gives CDR1 ENHRY, CDR2 SYGVKD. The length of the CDR3 is 20 residues. V lost 6 bases to trimming and J lost 0 bases, with 29 bases between them. The CDR3 protein is CAISKPPGDPRGASNYGYTF. CDR3 nucleotide sequence: TGTGCCATCAGCAAACCTCCCGGGGACCCAAGGGGCGCGTCTAACTATGGCTACACCTTC.

The CDR3 bases are TGTGCCTGTAAACGAGAGCAGCCCTATAATTCACCCCTCCACTTT. This translates into CACKREQPYNSPLHF. The V call is TRBV30, the J call TRBJ1-6; D is uncertain. CDR3 length equals 15 residues. V was clipped by 6 bases and J by 2 bases, with 14 bases between them. Germline V gene lookup returns CDR1 GTSNPN and CDR2 SVGIG (reference sequence).

DNA for the CDR3: TGTGCCTGGGGACAGGAAAATCAGCCCCAGCATTTT. Its translation: CAWGQENQPQHF. The chain recombines TRBV30 with TRBJ1-5, with TRBD1 identical over 7 bases. CDR3 size: 12 residues. Germline CDR1 reads GTSNPN; CDR2 reads SVGIG (reference sequence). V trimming: 5 bases; J trimming: 4 bases; junction bases outside the gene matches: 2.

Only a few counts were recorded for this clonotype. V gene TRBV29-1 combines with J gene TRBJ1-2, with D uncertain. In germline, CDR1 is SQVTM, CDR2 ANQGSEA. The V end was cut by 3 bases, the J end by 5 bases, with 10 bases between. There are 12 residues in the CDR3. The CDR3 DNA follows: TGCAGCGTTGACCAGGACGGGTATGGCTACACCTTC. Protein: CSVDQDGYGYTF.

This clonotype was detected only once. The junction does not match germline at one end; this may be a read error. The J gene is TRBJ2-1, the V gene TRBV6-5; 9 bases fit TRBD1. The CDR3 totals 14 residues. Germline CDR1 MNHEY, CDR2 SVGAGI. This chain's CDR3 is CASRYWTGDNEQFF. CDR3 DNA sequence: TGTGCCAGCAGGTACTGGACAGGGGACAATGAGCAGTTCTTC.